Each of the 14 T cell receptor beta chains below was sequenced from the same sample in a study of regulatory T cells in long-lasting Graves disease. Building of the TCR beta libraries involved iRepertoire HTBI primers and Arm-PCR of CDR3 regions. MiXCR was run by TCRdb on the multiplex PCR reads, yielding one entry per CDR3 protein. The table has 700,000 or so distinct CDR3 sequences, around 32% seen once. Time point specified: persistent/refractory GD, antithyroid drugs over 5 years with positive TRAb. The TCR library used RNA extracted from PBMCs. Sample: peripheral blood mononuclear cells (PBMCs), taken when the disease was refractory, from a patient treated with antithyroid drugs. These TCRs come from a female donor with Graves disease.

This clonotype was seen only a few times. V gene TRBV10-3 combines with J gene TRBJ2-7, with 12 bases that match TRBD1. CDR3 size: 15 residues. The V and J ends lost 9 bases and 5 bases, in that order; junction bases with no gene match: 11. Per germline, CDR1 ENHRY and CDR2 SYGVKD. The CDR3 DNA reads TGTGCCATTATGAACCCGGGACAGGGGGCGAACGAGCAGTACTTC. Translation gives CAIMNPGQGANEQYF.

The genes are TRBV6-5 and TRBJ1-6, with unresolved D. This CDR3 is 14 amino acids long. V was cut by 3 bases and J by 3 bases, with 6 bases left in between. Germline V gene lookup returns CDR1 MNHEY and CDR2 SVGAGI. The CDR3: CASSYRSYNSPLHF. The CDR3 DNA is TGTGCCAGCAGTTATAGGAGCTATAATTCACCCCTCCACTTT.

This clonotype was found a few times. The chain links TRBV29-1 to TRBJ2-5; D might be TRBD1 (6 bases). Germline V gene data show CDR1 as SQVTM and CDR2 as ANQGSEA. This CDR3 comprises 12 residues. V lost 4 bases, J lost 4 bases, and 10 bases lay in between. Here the CDR3 reads CSVVPQGETQYF. CDR3 DNA sequence: TGCAGCGTTGTCCCACAGGGAGAGACCCAGTACTTC.

Many counts were recorded for this clonotype. This chain connects TRBV12-3 or TRBV12-4 to TRBJ1-1; D is uncertain. V was cut by 0 bases and J by 1 base, with 9 bases left in between. This CDR3 has 15 residues. This CDR3 is CASSLALGPNTEAFF. In DNA form, the CDR3 reads TGTGCCAGCAGTTTAGCGTTAGGCCCGAACACTGAAGCTTTCTTT.

The chain has TRBV20-1 and TRBJ1-6; D gene unclear. This CDR3 comprises 14 residues. Germline V gene data show CDR1 as DFQATT and CDR2 as SNEGSKA (reference sequence). The V gene lost 1 base and the J gene lost 7 bases, with 11 bases spanning the gap. The CDR3 bases are TGCAGTGCTAGAGTGGCCATCGGCAATTCACCCCTCCACTTT. It specifies CSARVAIGNSPLHF.

The J gene is TRBJ1-1, the V gene TRBV5-8, with D possibly matching TRBD1 (6 bases). Germline CDR1 SGHTS, CDR2 YDEGEE. The ends were cut back, 1 base at V and 8 bases at J, with 9 bases in the middle. The CDR3 has 12 amino acids. The CDR3: CASSLWQGEAFF. The CDR3, as DNA: TGTGCCAGCAGCTTGTGGCAGGGGGAAGCTTTCTTT.

The sample holds a few counts of this clonotype. The chain is built from TRBV30 and TRBJ1-2; D is unclear. CDR1 is GTSNPN and CDR2 is SVGIG in the germline V gene (reference sequence). This CDR3 spans 13 amino acids. V shed 0 bases and J shed 8 bases, with 13 bases lying between them. CDR3 sequence: CAWSVRAGYGYTF. The CDR3 DNA sequence: TGTGCCTGGAGTGTAAGGGCCGGTTACGGCTACACCTTC.

This clonotype was observed a handful of times. The chain is built from TRBV30 and TRBJ1-2; TRBD1 matches at 7 bases. In germline, CDR1 is GTSNPN, CDR2 SVGIG (reference sequence). This CDR3 is 14 amino acids long. Trimming removed 4 bases from V and 4 bases from J; junction bases left unmatched: 9. The CDR3 here is CAWTIHRGGYGYTF. For the CDR3, the DNA is TGTGCCTGGACCATACACAGGGGAGGCTATGGCTACACCTTC.

The CDR3: CASSQVAKHYEQYF. For the CDR3, the DNA is TGTGCCAGCAGCCAGGTAGCGAAACACTACGAGCAGTACTTC. The chain is built from TRBV11-2 and TRBJ2-7; TRBD2 is a possible D gene (5 bases). V was clipped by 5 bases and J by 3 bases, with 14 bases between them. The CDR3 has 14 residues. From germline, CDR1 is SGHAT and CDR2 FQNNGV.

In this sample, this clonotype turned up a few times. The chain joins TRBV6-1 to TRBJ1-5, with D unresolved. The germline gives CDR1 MNHNS, CDR2 SASEGT. The CDR3 runs 16 residues. Trimming took off 0 bases at V and 0 bases at J, with 9 bases between the two ends. The CDR3 coding sequence is TGTGCCAGCAGTGAAGCGCCGGGCGGTAGCAATCAGCCCCAGCATTTT. Translating it yields CASSEAPGGSNQPQHF.

This chain uses TRBV4-1 with TRBJ2-5; D is undetermined. The CDR3 has 15 residues. V gave up 0 bases and J gave up 5 bases, with 13 bases separating them. Germline loops: CDR1 MGHRA, CDR2 YSYEKL. The CDR3 DNA sequence: TGCGCCAGCAGCCAAGATCCGGCAGTCGGGGAGACCCAGTACTTC. Translating it yields CASSQDPAVGETQYF.

The CDR3 protein is CASSRDSRLGPQHF. CDR3 DNA sequence: TGTGCCAGCAGCCGGGACAGCCGACTGGGGCCCCAGCATTTT. V is TRBV7-2 and J is TRBJ1-5; 7 bases match TRBD1. This CDR3 spans 14 amino acids. Germline CDR1 and CDR2: SGHTA and FQGNSA. Unmatched junction bases numbered 10, after V lost 5 bases and J lost 9 bases.

This clonotype was detected once. J is TRBJ2-6 and V is TRBV11-2; D is possibly TRBD1 (6 bases). The CDR3 is 18 amino acids. Germline V gene sequence: CDR1 SGHAT, CDR2 FQNNGV. V gave up 4 bases and J gave up 1 base, with 17 bases separating them. The CDR3 nucleotides read TGTGCCAGCAGCTCGCCGGGACAAGTCCAATCTGGGGCCAACGTCCTGACTTTC. Translating it yields CASSSPGQVQSGANVLTF.

The chain links TRBV12-3 or TRBV12-4 to TRBJ1-5, with unresolved D. Trimming stripped 3 bases from V and 3 bases from J, with 9 bases between. The CDR3 is 14 residues long. The CDR3 loop is CASSFVGNNQPQHF. In DNA, the CDR3 is TGTGCCAGCAGTTTTGTGGGAAACAATCAGCCCCAGCATTTT.